The TCR beta chain under discussion was sequenced for a study of blood T cell repertoires in COVID-19. Method: immunoSEQ multiplex PCR; TCRdb's copy keeps in-frame clones and lacks some. The sample lists 300,000 to 400,000 clones; about nine tenths were seen once. V dropped 7 bases and J dropped 4 bases, with 13 bases sitting between them. The CDR3 runs 13 residues. Germline CDR1 and CDR2: LNHDA and SQIVND (reference sequence). This clonotype was obtained from a woman between 65 and 79 years old with COVID-19, enrolled during active disease. The chain uses TRBV19 and TRBJ1-2; possibly TRBD1 for D (6 bases). The sequenced sample consisted of peripheral blood. CDR3 bases: TGTGCCAGTACCTCCCTGGACAGCTATGGCTACACCTTC. Protein product: CASTSLDSYGYTF.